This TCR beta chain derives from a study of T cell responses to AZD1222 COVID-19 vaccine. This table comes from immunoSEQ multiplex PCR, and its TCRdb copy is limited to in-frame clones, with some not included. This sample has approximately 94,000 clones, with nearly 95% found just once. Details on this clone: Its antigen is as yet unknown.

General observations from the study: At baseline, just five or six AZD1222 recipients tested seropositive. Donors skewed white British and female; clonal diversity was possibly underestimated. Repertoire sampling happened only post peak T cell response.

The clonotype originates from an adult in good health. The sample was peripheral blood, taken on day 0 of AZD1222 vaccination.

The CDR3 DNA follows: TGTGCCAGCAGTCCTCTTAGCGGGAGGACCTACGAGCAGTACTTC. Translated: CASSPLSGRTYEQYF. The chain couples TRBV6-5 to TRBJ2-7; 10 bases are a match to TRBD2. The CDR3 is made up of 15 amino acids. Germline assignment: CDR1 MNHEY and CDR2 SVGAGI. The ends lost 5 bases at V and 2 bases at J; junction bases unmatched: 6.